This paragraph reports one TCR beta chain. This CDR3 is 15 amino acids long. The V end lost 2 bases, the J end lost 2 bases, and 7 bases lay between the germline ends. Looked up from germline, CDR1 is SGHTA and CDR2 is FQGNSA. Original methodology: Reference gene primer amplification gave estimated nucleated cell counts. Profiled with immunoSEQ multiplex PCR; TCRdb holds only in-frame clones, not every one. The DNA was the basis for D and trimming; V, J and clone size are from that table. The sample has 50,000 or so clones; roughly 89% are singletons. These data originate in a study of blood T cell repertoires in COVID-19. Background on the study: Samples taken during acute and convalescent COVID-19 were collected in the United States, Italy and Spain. Sample material is recorded as cDNA or gDNA derived from T cells, B-cell-depleted T cells, or PBMCs.

The specimen sequenced was peripheral blood. The gene calls are TRBV7-2 and TRBJ2-6; the D gene is possibly TRBD1 (6 bases). This sequence originates from a man aged 80 or over with acute or convalescent COVID-19. DNA for the CDR3: TGTGCCAGCAGCTTACAGGGGACTGGGGCCAACGTCCTGACTTTC. Protein sequence: CASSLQGTGANVLTF. The whole variable domain, filled in from reference TRBV7-2 and TRBJ2-6, reads GAGVSQSPSNKVTEKGKDVELRCDPISGHTALYWYRQSLGQGLEFLIYFQGNSAPDKSGLPSDRFSAERTGGSVSTLTIQRTQQEDSAVYLCASSLQGTGANVLTFGAGSRLTVL.